This T cell receptor beta chain emerged from a study of blood T cell repertoires in COVID-19. Study background: Italy, Spain and the United States were the sources of the convalescent and acute COVID-19 samples.

V was trimmed by 3 bases and J by 8 bases, leaving 12 bases between them. The germline V gene has CDR1 SGHTS and CDR2 YDEGEE. The CDR3 sequence is 14 residues long. Study members were between roughly 18 and 89 years old and lived in 20 to 30 US regions. Among Cohort 3 donors, those recovered had two negative PCRs, clearance, or symptom resolution. Under the authors' procedure: Amplifying reference gene primers gave estimates of nucleated cell counts. The assay was immunoSEQ multiplex PCR, and TCRdb's table has in-frame clones only and misses some. That table furnishes V, J and clone size, whereas the DNA furnished D and trimming. The data contain around 200,000 clones, 85% of them singletons.

The rearrangement uses TRBV5-8 and TRBJ1-6, with D possibly matching TRBD1 (6 bases). The origin of this receptor is a man aged 35-49 years who had recovered from COVID-19. Sequenced material: PBMCs or T cells enriched from blood (not recorded which). CDR3 region: CASSSGVVYSPLHF. For the CDR3, the DNA is TGTGCCAGCAGCTCAGGGGTGGTATATTCACCCCTCCACTTT. Combining the CDR3 with reference TRBV5-8 and TRBJ1-6 gives the whole variable domain EAGVTQSPTHLIKTRGQQATLRCSPISGHTSVYWYQQALGLGLQFLLWYDEGEERNRGNFPPRFSGRQFPNYSSELNVNALELEDSALYLCASSSGVVYSPLHFGNGTRLTVT.